Shown below are 8 T cell receptor beta chains from a single sample sequenced in a study of blood T cell repertoires in COVID-19. The method was immunoSEQ multiplex PCR; TCRdb's version includes in-frame clones alone and lacks a portion of them. The sample contains 150,000 to 200,000 clones, 82% of which appear only once. Input material: peripheral blood. The receptors were gathered from a woman aged 70 to 79 with acute or convalescent COVID-19.

J is TRBJ1-5 and V is TRBV6-5, with D perhaps TRBD1 (6 bases). V dropped 6 bases and J dropped 3 bases, with 15 bases sitting between them. This CDR3 is 15 amino acids long. Germline lookup yields CDR1 MNHEY and CDR2 SVGAGI. The CDR3, as DNA: TGTGCCAGCAGAACCCCGGGACACCACAATCAGCCCCAGCATTTT. Residues: CASRTPGHHNQPQHF.

This clone was observed a few times. The chain links TRBV6-5 to TRBJ1-1; D remains unclear. The germline V gene has CDR1 MNHEY and CDR2 SVGAGI. The CDR3 loop spans 11 amino acids. The V gene lost 6 bases and the J gene lost 7 bases, with 9 bases spanning the gap. The CDR3 loop is CASSAYREAFF. The CDR3 DNA sequence: TGTGCCAGCAGCGCCTATCGTGAAGCTTTCTTT.

This clone was seen only once. This may be a read error: a much more frequent sequence differs by one nucleotide. As DNA, the CDR3 is TGTGCCAGCAGCCGGGACAGTAACTATGGCTACACCTTC. Amino acids: CASSRDSNYGYTF. The V call is TRBV14, the J call TRBJ1-2, with 7 bases aligning to TRBD1. This CDR3 has 13 amino acids. Losses at the gene ends were 4 bases for V and 1 base for J; bases not matched to a gene: 0. Germline lookup yields CDR1 SGHDN and CDR2 FVKESK.

The chain couples TRBV3-1 (or the pseudogene TRBV3-2) to TRBJ2-3; 9 bases are a match to TRBD1. V lost 4 bases, J lost 10 bases, and 12 bases stayed unmatched. In germline, CDR1 is LGHDT, CDR2 YNNKEL (reference sequence). This CDR3 spans 15 amino acids. CDR3 in DNA: TGTGCCAGCAGCCGAGCGGGACAGGGAGTGTTGGCGCAGTATTTT. This sequence encodes CASSRAGQGVLAQYF.

The CDR3 bases are TGCAGCGTTGTAGGACAGCTTGAGCAGTTCTTC. It translates to CSVVGQLEQFF. The rearrangement uses TRBV29-1 and TRBJ2-1; D possibly corresponds to TRBD1 (6 bases). This CDR3 has 11 residues. Trimming removed 4 bases at V and 9 bases at J, with 10 bases between. CDR1 and CDR2 (germline): SQVTM, ANQGSEA.

This chain links TRBV5-1 with TRBJ2-7; D might be TRBD1 (6 bases). The germline V and J ends were trimmed by 1 base and 2 bases, with 16 bases remaining between them. Per germline, CDR1 SGHRS and CDR2 YFSETQ. The CDR3 spans 16 residues. DNA of the CDR3: TGCGCCAGCAGCTTGTTAGGGACACCTTTTACCTACGAGCAGTACTTC. This sequence encodes CASSLLGTPFTYEQYF.

This rearrangement joins TRBV28 to TRBJ2-7, with 11 bases that match TRBD1. The CDR3 sequence is 16 residues long. In germline, CDR1 is MDHEN, CDR2 SYDVKM. The ends lost 4 bases at V and 2 bases at J; junction bases unmatched: 7. CDR3 loop: CASSSPGQGAPYEQYF. As DNA, the CDR3 is TGTGCCAGCAGTTCTCCCGGACAGGGGGCTCCCTACGAGCAGTACTTC.

The chain has TRBV30 and TRBJ2-7, with a possible D match to TRBD2 (6 bases). V was pared by 0 bases and J by 5 bases, with 14 bases between. The CDR3 spans 14 residues. Germline V gene data show CDR1 as GTSNPN and CDR2 as SVGIG (reference sequence). The CDR3 DNA follows: TGTGCCTGGAGTGTACGCGGGAATGGAAACGAGCAGTACTTC. Amino acids: CAWSVRGNGNEQYF.